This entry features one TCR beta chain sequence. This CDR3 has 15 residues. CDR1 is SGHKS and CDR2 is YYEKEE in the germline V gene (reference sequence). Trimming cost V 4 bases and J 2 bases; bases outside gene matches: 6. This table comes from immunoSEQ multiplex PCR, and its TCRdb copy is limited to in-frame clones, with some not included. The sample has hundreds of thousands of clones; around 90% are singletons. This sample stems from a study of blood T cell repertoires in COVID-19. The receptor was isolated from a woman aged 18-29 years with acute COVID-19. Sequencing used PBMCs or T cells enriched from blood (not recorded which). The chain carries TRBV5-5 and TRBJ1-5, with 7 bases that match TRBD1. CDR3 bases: TGTGCCAGCAGCCCCTCTGGGACAGGCAATCAGCCCCAGCATTTT. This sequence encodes CASSPSGTGNQPQHF. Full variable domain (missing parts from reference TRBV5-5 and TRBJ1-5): DAGVTQSPTHLIKTRGQQVTLRCSPISGHKSVSWYQQVLGQGPQFIFQYYEKEERGRGNFPDRFSARQFPNYSSELNVNALLLGDSALYLCASSPSGTGNQPQHFGDGTRLSIL.